This TCR beta chain was recorded in a study of blood T cell repertoires in COVID-19. Cohort 3 recovered donors had two negative PCRs, clearance, or symptom resolution. The germline V gene encodes CDR1 MNHEY and CDR2 SVGAGI. Trimming left V 8 bases short and J 2 bases short, with 13 bases between. The CDR3 loop spans 15 amino acids. The table lists this clone with a count of one. As handled by the study authors: Estimated nucleated cell counts came from reference gene primer amplification. Clones were sequenced by immunoSEQ multiplex PCR, and TCRdb holds only the in-frame ones, with some missing. V and J calls and clone size are those listed in that table; D and trimming were worked out from the DNA. The sample consists of 390,000 or so clones, more than 80% of them appearing once.

This receptor was taken from a man younger than 35 who had recovered from COVID-19. The rearrangement links TRBV6-5 to TRBJ2-6; tentatively, D is TRBD1 (6 bases). The sequencing sample was made of PBMCs or T cells enriched from blood (not recorded which). As DNA, the CDR3 is TGTGCCAGCCTTGATTACAGGGCTGGGGCCAACGTCCTGACTTTC. This translates into CASLDYRAGANVLTF.